The clone carrying this T cell receptor (beta chain) was seen more than once but under ten times. The data originate from a study of T-cell memory formation after mild COVID-19. CDR3 size: 16 residues. CDR1 and CDR2 from the germline V gene are MNHEY and SMNVEV (reference sequence). The ends lost 3 bases at V and 8 bases at J; junction bases unmatched: 12. Each CDR3 protein gets one entry after TCRdb re-called the 5' RACE reads with MiXCR. The sample lists fewer than 350,000 distinct CDR3 sequences, 15% occurring once. Material for sequencing was PBMCs or a T cell subset sorted from them (not recorded which). The J gene is TRBJ1-4, the V gene TRBV27; 7 nucleotides align to TRBD1. The clonotype originates from a man in his late teens or twenties who had mild COVID-19 (a few samples of this study predate the infection). Cell type and time point are not known. The CDR3, as DNA: TGTGCCAGCAGTTTCACTTGGGACAGTTCGCCGGAAAAACTGTTTTTT. It specifies CASSFTWDSSPEKLFF.